This entry lists 6 T cell receptor beta chains sequenced from one sample in a study of chemoradiotherapy in HPV16-positive cancers. Libraries were prepared by immunoSEQ multiplex PCR; TCRdb keeps only in-frame clonotypes and omits some of them. This sample has about 3,500 clones; around nine tenths occur once, and the top ten carry roughly 5.1%. This specimen consisted of tumor tissue, obtained from a patient who underwent chemoradiotherapy. These receptors came from a human donor with HPV-associated anogenital cancer.

The sample holds one count of this clone. The gene calls are TRBV5-1 and TRBJ2-1; a weak D match, TRBD2 (5 bases). The CDR3 runs 14 residues. CDR1 is SGHRS, CDR2 YFSETQ, per germline. Trimming cost V 4 bases and J 3 bases, with 11 bases left between them. Here the CDR3 DNA reads TGCGCCAGCAGCCTGCGGGCCCTCTACAATGAGCAGTTCTTC. This sequence encodes CASSLRALYNEQFF.

This clone came up a few times. The gene calls are TRBV7-9 and TRBJ2-3, with 7 bases that match TRBD2. The germline CDR1 and CDR2 sequences are SEHNR and FQNEAQ (reference sequence). V was clipped by 5 bases and J by 6 bases; unmatched bases: 11. This CDR3 is built from 15 residues. The CDR3 reads CASSTSGAGVDTQYF. CDR3 coding DNA: TGTGCCAGCAGCACCTCCGGGGCGGGAGTTGATACGCAGTATTTT. Complete variable domain (other parts from reference TRBV7-9 and TRBJ2-3): DTGVSQNPRHKITKRGQNVTFRCDPISEHNRLYWYRQTLGQGPEFLTYFQNEAQLEKSRLLSDRFSAERPKGSFSTLEIQRTEQGDSAMYLCASSTSGAGVDTQYFGPGTRLTVL.

The rearrangement joins TRBV2 to TRBJ2-5; D remains unclear. The last part of the DNA fits TRBJ2-7 better; the J call may be wrong. The CDR3 extends over 11 amino acids. The germline V gene has CDR1 SNHLY and CDR2 FYNNEI. CDR3 DNA sequence: TGTGCCAGCAGCCAAAACTACGAGCAGTACTTC. Translated, it gives CASSQNYEQYF.

V is TRBV7-9 and J is TRBJ2-5, with TRBD2 matching 10 bases. This CDR3 spans 15 amino acids. The V gene's germline CDR1 is SEHNR and CDR2 FQNEAQ (reference sequence). Losses at the gene ends were 3 bases for V and 5 bases for J; bases not matched to a gene: 6. CDR3 DNA sequence: TGTGCCAGCAGCTTCCTAGCGGGAGATGAGGAGACCCAGTACTTC. It codes for CASSFLAGDEETQYF.

The chain carries TRBV29-1 and TRBJ2-1; TRBD2 might be the D (5 bases). Trimming cost V 7 bases and J 0 bases, with 13 bases left between them. The CDR3 runs 14 residues. Germline CDR1 is SQVTM and CDR2 is ANQGSEA. CDR3 DNA sequence: TGCAGCGCGCAAGAGGGTTCCTCCTACAATGAGCAGTTCTTC. It yields the protein CSAQEGSSYNEQFF.

The chain couples TRBV7-9 to TRBJ2-7, with 10 bases aligning to TRBD2. Germline lookup yields CDR1 SEHNR and CDR2 FQNEAQ (reference sequence). Unmatched junction bases numbered 8, after V lost 6 bases and J lost 6 bases. The CDR3 runs to 14 residues. This CDR3 is CASSHTAGGGEQYF. The CDR3 coding sequence is TGTGCCAGCAGTCATACAGCGGGAGGGGGCGAGCAGTACTTC.